This T cell receptor beta chain derives from a study of post-analysis software for immune sequencing data. Prepared TCR beta cDNA libraries contained unique molecular identifiers. TCRdb fed the PCR reads into MiXCR, producing one record per CDR3 protein. Here the sample spans roughly 800,000 distinct CDR3 sequences, under 60% being singletons. Germline V lookup: CDR1 LGHNA, CDR2 YSLEER. V lost 3 bases and J 3 bases, leaving 12 bases between the germline ends. There are 15 residues in the CDR3. Of note for this clonotype: What it binds is unknown.

Study-wide results and caveats: With TRBV5-6, TRBV5-1 and TRBV20-1 included, several TRBV segments were more frequent in patients than in controls.

The specimen sequenced was blood. The receptor comes from a girl aged 10 to 17 with multiple sclerosis. V and J are TRBV4-3 and TRBJ2-4, with a possible D match to TRBD2 (6 bases). The CDR3 here is CASSHGSGFKNIQYF. The DNA for the CDR3 is TGCGCCAGCAGCCACGGTAGCGGATTCAAAAACATTCAGTACTTC.